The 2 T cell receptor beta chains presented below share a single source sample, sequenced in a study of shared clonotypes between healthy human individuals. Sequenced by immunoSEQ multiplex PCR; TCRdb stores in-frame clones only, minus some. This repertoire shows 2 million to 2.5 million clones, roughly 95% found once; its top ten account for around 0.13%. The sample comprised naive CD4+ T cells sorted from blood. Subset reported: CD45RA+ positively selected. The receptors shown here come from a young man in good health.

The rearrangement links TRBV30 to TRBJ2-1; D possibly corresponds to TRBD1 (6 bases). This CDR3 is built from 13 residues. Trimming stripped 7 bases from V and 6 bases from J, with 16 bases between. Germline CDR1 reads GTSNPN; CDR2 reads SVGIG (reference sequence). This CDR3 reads CALLPGTFNEQFF. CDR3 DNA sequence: TGTGCCTTATTGCCCGGGACATTCAATGAGCAGTTCTTC.

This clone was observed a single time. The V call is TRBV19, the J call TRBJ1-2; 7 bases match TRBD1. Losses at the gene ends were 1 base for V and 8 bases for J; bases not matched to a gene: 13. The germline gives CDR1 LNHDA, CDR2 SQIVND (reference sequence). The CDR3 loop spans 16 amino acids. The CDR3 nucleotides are TGTGCCAGTAGTATAGCACAGGGGAGGATTTCTATCGGCTACACCTTC. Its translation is CASSIAQGRISIGYTF. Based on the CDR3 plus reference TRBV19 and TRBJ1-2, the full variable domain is DGGITQSPKYLFRKEGQNVTLSCEQNLNHDAMYWYRQDPGQGLRLIYYSQIVNDFQKGDIAEGYSVSREKKESFPLTVTSAQKNPTAFYLCASSIAQGRISIGYTFGSGTRLTVV.